This T cell receptor beta chain was sequenced during a study of shared T cell receptors in the human thymus. The method was immunoSEQ multiplex PCR; TCRdb's version includes in-frame clones alone and lacks a portion of them. The sample has just under 550,000 clones; about 80% are singletons. The V and J ends lost 1 base and 5 bases, in that order; junction bases with no gene match: 11. The CDR3 is 16 amino acids. Germline CDR1 LGHNA, CDR2 YSLEER. Separately, the same data were catalogued under a study of human thymus T cells.

This TCR was sampled from a boy under three years old with a congenital heart defect. V and J are TRBV4-3 and TRBJ2-7; 7 nucleotides align to TRBD1. Sequencing was performed on thymocytes. The CDR3 loop reads CASSQVSRGPPDEQYF. The DNA of the CDR3 is TGCGCCAGCAGCCAAGTGTCAAGGGGGCCTCCGGACGAGCAGTACTTC.